The 27 T cell receptor beta chains listed next were all sequenced from one sample in a study of blood T cells in healthy people across ages. For the second PCR, which ran for roughly 6 to 12 cycles, a sample-barcoded 5' primer and a J-beta primer mix were used. TCRdb analysed the 5' RACE reads with MiXCR anew, one entry per CDR3 protein. The sample records hundreds of thousands of distinct CDR3 sequences, approximately 30% being singletons. The material sequenced was blood. The source of these receptors is a woman of 80 years or more in good health.

This clonotype has just a few counts. The chain's CDR3 is CAWVRLGQGPLYSNQPQHF. For the CDR3, the DNA is TGTGCCTGGGTACGCTTGGGACAGGGGCCACTATATAGCAATCAGCCCCAGCATTTT. The chain joins TRBV30 to TRBJ1-5; TRBD1 aligns across 10 bases. This CDR3 comprises 19 residues. V lost 5 bases to trimming and J lost 0 bases; unmatched junction nucleotides: 16. Germline assignment: CDR1 GTSNPN and CDR2 SVGIG (reference sequence).

This clonotype occurred many times. This rearrangement joins TRBV7-9 to TRBJ2-1, with TRBD1 matching 7 bases. The CDR3 loop spans 15 amino acids. The germline gives CDR1 SEHNR, CDR2 FQNEAQ (reference sequence). Trimming removed 7 bases from V and 3 bases from J; junction bases left unmatched: 9. The CDR3 DNA sequence: TGTGCCAGCACCCACCTGGGACAGTTCTACAATGAGCAGTTCTTC. This translates into CASTHLGQFYNEQFF.

The chain recombines TRBV5-1 with TRBJ2-3, with 8 bases aligning to TRBD2. CDR1 and CDR2 from the germline V gene are SGHRS and YFSETQ. V shed 0 bases, J shed 2 bases, and the junction held 2 bases outside the gene matches. The CDR3 spans 15 residues. CDR3 in amino acids: CASSLAAGDTDTQYF. The CDR3, as DNA: TGCGCCAGCAGCTTGGCAGCGGGGGACACAGATACGCAGTATTTT.

In its sample, this clonotype was seen many times. This rearrangement joins TRBV28 to TRBJ2-7; D remains unclear. The V and J ends lost 6 bases and 2 bases respectively, with 14 bases between them. In germline, CDR1 is MDHEN, CDR2 SYDVKM. The length of the CDR3 is 14 residues. CDR3 DNA: TGTGCCAGCAGCCCCGGAAGGAAAACCTACGAGCAGTACTTC. Amino acids: CASSPGRKTYEQYF.

Here the CDR3 reads CASSRKGRQGGSTEAFF. Here the CDR3 DNA reads TGTGCCAGCAGCCGAAAAGGTCGACAGGGTGGCTCGACTGAAGCTTTCTTT. This chain connects TRBV7-9 to TRBJ1-1; 7 positions agree with TRBD1. The CDR3 has 17 residues. Losses at the gene ends were 5 bases for V and 5 bases for J; bases not matched to a gene: 17. CDR1 SEHNR and CDR2 FQNEAQ come from the germline V gene (reference sequence). Combining the CDR3 with reference TRBV7-9 and TRBJ1-1 gives the whole variable domain DTGVSQNPRHKITKRGQNVTFRCDPISEHNRLYWYRQTLGQGPEFLTYFQNEAQLEKSRLLSDRFSAERPKGSFSTLEIQRTEQGDSAMYLCASSRKGRQGGSTEAFFGQGTRLTVV.

V is TRBV15 and J is TRBJ1-5, with D maybe TRBD1 (6 bases). Germline V CDR1 and CDR2: LNHNV, YYDKDF (reference sequence). This CDR3 spans 14 amino acids. Trimming took off 5 bases at V and 4 bases at J, with 12 bases between the two ends. In DNA, the CDR3 is TGTGCCACCAGCCCTATGAGGGGGAATCAGCCCCAGCATTTT. This gives the protein CATSPMRGNQPQHF. Complete variable domain (other parts from reference TRBV15 and TRBJ1-5): DAMVIQNPRYQVTQFGKPVTLSCSQTLNHNVMYWYQQKSSQAPKLLFHYYDKDFNNEADTPDNFQSRRPNTSFCFLDIRSPGLGDTAMYLCATSPMRGNQPQHFGDGTRLSIL.

The J gene is TRBJ2-3, the V gene TRBV20-1, with D unclear. CDR1 DFQATT and CDR2 SNEGSKA come from the germline V gene (reference sequence). Trimming shortened V by 1 base and J by 0 bases, and 8 bases separated the two germline ends. This CDR3 comprises 14 residues. In nucleotides, the CDR3 is TGCAGTGCTAGAGTGACACTCAGCACAGATACGCAGTATTTT. This translates into CSARVTLSTDTQYF.

V usage is TRBV2 and J usage is TRBJ1-4; perhaps TRBD1 as D (5 bases). With 6 bases removed from V and 7 bases from J, the gap between germline ends came to 15 bases. The CDR3 spans 14 residues. Germline V gene lookup returns CDR1 SNHLY and CDR2 FYNNEI. In nucleotides, the CDR3 is TGTGCCAGCAGCGCAGGGAGGATGGGTGAAAAACTGTTTTTT. It translates to CASSAGRMGEKLFF.

The J gene is TRBJ1-1, the V gene TRBV20-1; the D gene is possibly TRBD1 (6 bases). The V end lost 1 base, the J end lost 2 bases, and 14 bases lay between the germline ends. CDR1 and CDR2 from the germline V gene are DFQATT and SNEGSKA (reference sequence). The CDR3 has 15 residues. Here the CDR3 DNA reads TGCAGTGCTAGAGTTTCACCCAGGGGCAACACTGAAGCTTTCTTT. Translated: CSARVSPRGNTEAFF.

To note about this clonotype: Compared with germline, one end of the junction differs, possibly owing to a read error. The CDR3 loop reads CDTSRDIRVNYGYTF. The CDR3 DNA follows: TGTGACACCAGCAGAGATATCAGGGTTAACTATGGCTACACCTTC. This rearrangement joins TRBV15 to TRBJ1-2; TRBD1 might be the D (5 bases). Germline values: CDR1 LNHNV, CDR2 YYDKDF (reference sequence). The CDR3 loop spans 15 amino acids.

The chain joins TRBV5-8 to TRBJ1-5, with D perhaps TRBD1 (6 bases). Germline-derived CDR1 and CDR2 are SGHTS and YDEGEE. The CDR3 extends over 15 amino acids. Between the trimmed V and J ends, which lost 3 bases and 5 bases, there was a span of 15 bases. The DNA for the CDR3 is TGTGCCAGCAGCTCGCATCGGTACAGGGATCAGCCCCAGCATTTT. Translated: CASSSHRYRDQPQHF.

There are a few counts of this clonotype. The chain combines TRBV29-1 with TRBJ2-4; 10 bases are shared with TRBD1. This CDR3 contains 14 residues. The J segment lost 2 bases and the V segment lost 6 bases, leaving 4 bases of the junction unmatched. Looked up from germline, CDR1 is SQVTM and CDR2 is ANQGSEA. DNA of the CDR3: TGCAGCGTCCGGGACAGGGGATCCAAAAACATTCAGTACTTC. Residues: CSVRDRGSKNIQYF.

The chain links TRBV7-2 to TRBJ2-3; 12 bases align to TRBD2. The CDR3 is made up of 17 amino acids. V shed 3 bases, J shed 2 bases, and the junction held 6 bases outside the gene matches. The germline CDR1 and CDR2 sequences are SGHTA and FQGNSA. CDR3: CASSFSGLAGNTDTQYF. The DNA of the CDR3 is TGTGCCAGCAGCTTTAGCGGACTAGCGGGGAACACAGATACGCAGTATTTT.

V gene TRBV30 combines with J gene TRBJ2-5; 9 nucleotides agree with TRBD2. The CDR3 spans 17 residues. Germline CDR1 and CDR2: GTSNPN and SVGIG (reference sequence). V lost 3 bases and J lost 11; bases outside the gene matches: 22. CDR3: CAWSAVGAGGRYNEQYF. The CDR3 DNA reads TGTGCCTGGAGCGCCGTGGGAGCGGGGGGTCGCTACAATGAGCAGTACTTC. Based on the CDR3 plus reference TRBV30 and TRBJ2-5, the full variable domain is SQTIHQWPATLVQPVGSPLSLECTVEGTSNPNLYWYRQAAGRGLQLLFYSVGIGQISSEVPQNLSASRPQDRQFILSSKKLLLSDSGFYLCAWSAVGAGGRYNEQYFGPGTRLLVL.

In its sample, this clonotype was seen many times. The gene calls are TRBV28 and TRBJ1-2, with D uncertain. The germline V gene has CDR1 MDHEN and CDR2 SYDVKM. This CDR3 has 18 residues. V lost 2 bases, J lost 0 bases, and 19 bases lay in between. CDR3 nucleotide sequence: TGTGCCAGCAGTTTACCAGTTTTGGGTTCCATGTCTAACTATGGCTACACCTTC. Protein product: CASSLPVLGSMSNYGYTF.

J is TRBJ2-7 and V is TRBV20-1; TRBD2 is a possible D gene (5 bases). The CDR3 extends over 12 amino acids. The V and J ends lost 2 bases and 5 bases respectively, with 10 bases between them. CDR1 and CDR2 (germline): DFQATT, SNEGSKA (reference sequence). For the CDR3, the DNA is TGCAGTGCTAGAATGGACGGGGACGAGCAGTACTTC. Its translation: CSARMDGDEQYF.

This clonotype appeared many times. The chain links TRBV5-1 to TRBJ1-6, with TRBD1 matching over 7 bases. Germline values: CDR1 SGHRS, CDR2 YFSETQ. CDR3 length equals 14 residues. The J segment lost 7 bases and the V segment lost 2 bases, leaving 3 bases of the junction unmatched. CDR3 loop: CASSFEGANSPLHF. As DNA, the CDR3 is TGCGCCAGCAGCTTCGAGGGGGCGAATTCACCCCTCCACTTT.

This clonotype was picked up many times. The V and J genes are TRBV4-1 and TRBJ2-7; tentative D call: TRBD1 (6 bases). The length of the CDR3 is 15 residues. Trimming took off 3 bases at V and 4 bases at J, with 16 bases between the two ends. CDR1 is MGHRA and CDR2 is YSYEKL in the germline V gene. CDR3 bases: TGCGCCAGCAGCCACGTCAGGGGAAAGTCTTACGAGCAGTACTTC. It encodes CASSHVRGKSYEQYF.

This clonotype was counted many times. The J gene is TRBJ1-2, the V gene TRBV6-5, with a tentative D call TRBD1 (6 bases). Germline CDR1 MNHEY, CDR2 SVGAGI. This CDR3 has 13 residues. Trimming cost V 8 bases and J 8 bases, with 18 bases left between them. This CDR3 reads CASADHTGTGYTF. The CDR3 DNA sequence: TGTGCCAGCGCGGATCACACAGGGACCGGCTACACCTTC.

The J gene is TRBJ1-1, the V gene TRBV29-1; 11 positions match TRBD1. The CDR3 is 15 residues long. CDR1 is SQVTM, CDR2 ANQGSEA, per germline. Unmatched junction bases numbered 7, after V lost 6 bases and J lost 1 base. The CDR3: CSVRDRGSWNTEAFF. DNA of the CDR3: TGCAGCGTCAGGGACAGGGGGAGTTGGAACACTGAAGCTTTCTTT.

The V gene is TRBV7-9, the J gene TRBJ1-4; 7 nucleotides agree with TRBD1. The length of the CDR3 is 13 residues. V was clipped by 5 bases and J by 8 bases; unmatched bases: 5. The germline gives CDR1 SEHNR, CDR2 FQNEAQ (reference sequence). CDR3 amino acids: CASSRGTAEKLFF. The CDR3 nucleotides are TGTGCCAGCAGCCGAGGGACAGCCGAAAAACTGTTTTTT.

At least ten counts were recorded for this clonotype. V usage is TRBV6-5 and J usage is TRBJ2-1, with D possibly TRBD1 on 5 matching bases. V was trimmed by 6 bases and J by 5 bases, leaving 17 bases between them. This CDR3 region has 15 residues. CDR1 and CDR2 (germline): MNHEY, SVGAGI. Written as DNA, the CDR3 is TGTGCCAGCAGGATCAGGGATTTTCCGAACAATGAGCAGTTCTTC. This translates into CASRIRDFPNNEQFF.

This clonotype was counted ten times or more. V is TRBV6-5 and J is TRBJ2-1; D possibly matches TRBD1 or TRBD2 (5 bases each). Trimming stripped 2 bases from V and 2 bases from J, with 10 bases between. Germline CDR1 MNHEY, CDR2 SVGAGI. The CDR3 consists of 15 residues. CDR3 sequence: CASSYGGLTYNEQFF. The CDR3 nucleotides read TGTGCCAGCAGTTACGGGGGATTAACCTACAATGAGCAGTTCTTC.

The rearrangement uses TRBV27 and TRBJ1-6; TRBD1 matches at 7 bases. The CDR3 length is 14 residues. The germline gives CDR1 MNHEY, CDR2 SMNVEV (reference sequence). V was pared by 7 bases and J by 5 bases, with 5 bases of the junction left unmatched. CDR3 coding DNA: TGTGCCAGCAAATGGGACAGAAATAATTCACCCCTCCACTTT. Its protein is CASKWDRNNSPLHF.

The rearrangement links TRBV30 to TRBJ1-4; D remains unclear. The CDR3 length is 14 residues. CDR1 and CDR2 from the germline V gene are GTSNPN and SVGIG (reference sequence). Trimming cost V 2 bases and J 8 bases, with 15 bases left between them. The CDR3 sequence: CAWSPIPRGEKLFF. Written as DNA, the CDR3 is TGTGCCTGGAGTCCGATTCCCCGGGGAGAAAAACTGTTTTTT.

This clonotype turned up a few times. This chain connects TRBV21-1 to TRBJ2-3; the table gives TRBD1 as D, unverified against the DNA. TRBV21-1 is flagged as a pseudogene. The CDR3 is 16 amino acids. The CDR3 coding sequence is TGTGCCAGCAGTCCTTTACAGGGGGATAGCACAGATACGCAGTATTTT. This encodes CASSPLQGDSTDTQYF.

This sequence joins TRBV6-2 or TRBV6-3 and TRBJ1-1, with unresolved D. Germline-derived CDR1 and CDR2 are MNHEY and SVGEGT. There are 13 residues in the CDR3. V lost 5 bases, J lost 8 bases, and 15 bases lay in between. The CDR3 DNA is TGTGCCAGCAGTACTACCAGACGGGGAGAAGCTTTCTTT. Amino acids: CASSTTRRGEAFF.